The rows below give T cell receptor beta chains drawn from one sample of a study of T-cell memory formation after mild COVID-19. TCRdb itself ran the 5' RACE reads through MiXCR, one entry per CDR3 protein. Here the sample spans approximately 560,000 distinct CDR3 sequences, roughly 17% being singletons. Material for sequencing was PBMCs or a T cell subset sorted from them (not recorded which). These receptors were taken from an adult woman who had mild COVID-19 (a few samples of this study predate the infection). Cell type and time point are not known. The CDR3 runs from the conserved cysteine through the conserved F or W. A D gene is named only where the DNA matches it firmly. Size tells how often a clone was seen (once, few, many) or the class of an expanded clone, and some rows leave it out.

D	size	V	J	DNA	CDR3
-	few	TRBV20-1	TRBJ2-5	TGCAGTGCTAGAATCACGCGAGGCCTGAAGATCCAGTACTTC	CSARITRGLKIQYF
-	many	TRBV7-9	TRBJ2-1	TGTGCCAGCAGCCCTCGAACCTACAATGAGCAGTTCTTC	CASSPRTYNEQFF
-	few	TRBV5-1	TRBJ1-2	TGCGCCAGCAGCTTGGCCCAAGGAGGCTATGGCTACACCTTC	CASSLAQGGYGYTF
-	-	TRBV5-4	TRBJ2-3	TGTGCCAGCAGTTTCGCCACAAGCACAGATACGCAGTATTTT	CASSFATSTDTQYF
TRBD2	-	TRBV29-1	TRBJ2-1	TGCAGCGTTGAACTAGCGGGAGGGCCTAATGAGCAGTTCTTC	CSVELAGGPNEQFF
-	-	TRBV20-1	TRBJ2-7	TGCAGTGCTAGTACGGGGCCGATAGGGGAGCAGTACTTC	CSASTGPIGEQYF
-	-	TRBV2	TRBJ2-7	TGTGCCAGCAGTGACAGTCAACACGGCCACGAGCAGTACTTC	CASSDSQHGHEQYF
-	-	TRBV4-3	TRBJ1-6	TGCGCCAGCAGCCAAGATGGGGGGATCTCACCCCTCCACTTT	CASSQDGGISPLHF
-	-	TRBV7-8	TRBJ2-3	TGTGCCAGCAGCTTAAGGGGAGACCTCACAGATACGCAGTATTTT	CASSLRGDLTDTQYF
-	-	TRBV12-3/TRBV12-4	TRBJ2-7	TGTGCCAGCAGTTTTATAATTAGTGGGACCGTTCCCTACGAGCAGTACTTC	CASSFIISGTVPYEQYF
-	few	TRBV2	TRBJ1-4	TGTGCCAGCAAGGGGGACGGGCCTCAGGTGAAACTGTTTTTT	CASKGDGPQVKLFF
-	few	TRBV6-5	TRBJ2-3	TGTGCCAGCAGTTACTCGAGACAGGTGCCCACAGATACGCAGTATTTT	CASSYSRQVPTDTQYF
TRBD1	-	TRBV14	TRBJ2-7	TGTGCCAGCAGCCAAGAAACGTGGACAGGGGTTGTTCGCGAGCAGTACTTC	CASSQETWTGVVREQYF
-	-	TRBV11-2	TRBJ2-5	TGTGCCAGCAGCCACCCTCCGGGGGAGACCCAGTACTTC	CASSHPPGETQYF
TRBD2	few	TRBV11-1	TRBJ2-3	TGTGCCAGCAGCCCGGTAGCGGGAGGGCCCACAGATACGCAGTATTTT	CASSPVAGGPTDTQYF
-	-	TRBV20-1	TRBJ1-1	TGCAGTGCTAGGAAAGCTGTTTGGCACACTGAAGCTTTCTTT	CSARKAVWHTEAFF
TRBD2	-	TRBV9	TRBJ2-3	TGTGCCAGCAGCGTCTCCACTAGCGGGTCCCTCACAGATACGCAGTATTTT	CASSVSTSGSLTDTQYF
-	-	TRBV7-9	TRBJ1-2	TGTGCCAGCAGCCTACTCTCCGGGAGAAACTATGGCTACACCTTC	CASSLLSGRNYGYTF
TRBD2	-	TRBV2	TRBJ2-3	TGTGCCAGCAGTGCTCTAGCGGGGGGGATGTCGGATACGCAGTATTTT	CASSALAGGMSDTQYF
TRBD1	-	TRBV27	TRBJ2-2	TGTGCCAGCAGCTTACCTTTGCAAGACAGGGTAGGAACCGGGGAGCTGTTTTTT	CASSLPLQDRVGTGELFF
-	-	TRBV30	TRBJ1-1	TGTGCCTGCGCTGACAGCCCCCGGAACACTGAAGCTTTCTTT	CACADSPRNTEAFF
-	few	TRBV4-3	TRBJ2-1	TGCGCCAGCAGCCAAGATGGACGAAGGGTGGGTGAGCAGTTCTTC	CASSQDGRRVGEQFF
-	-	TRBV24-1	TRBJ2-7	TGTGCCACCAGTGAGCGCGGACGGGCTGGCGAGCAGTACTTC	CATSERGRAGEQYF
-	-	TRBV18	TRBJ1-3	TGTGCCAGCTCATCGGGACAAAGCTCTGGAAACACCATATATTTT	CASSSGQSSGNTIYF
-	-	TRBV21-1	TRBJ2-7	TGTGCCAGCAGCAAGGGGACAGGCCCCTACGAGCAGTACTTC	CASSKGTGPYEQYF
-	-	TRBV7-3	TRBJ2-7	TGTGCCAGCAGCTTAGAGGGGATGGGACCCTACGAGCAGTACTTC	CASSLEGMGPYEQYF
-	-	TRBV20-1	TRBJ2-6	TGCAGTGCTAGTAAGCCAGGGAGGCAAAGTTATATCTCTGGGGCCAACGTCCTGACTTTC	CSASKPGRQSYISGANVLTF
TRBD1	-	TRBV18	TRBJ1-2	TGTGCCAGCTCCCGGGACAGAATCGGGAACTATGGCTACACCTTC	CASSRDRIGNYGYTF
TRBD1	-	TRBV19	TRBJ1-5	TGTGCCAGTAGTATCGCCTGGGACAGTTTGGGACCCCAGCATTTT	CASSIAWDSLGPQHF
TRBD1	-	TRBV29-1	TRBJ2-2	TGCAGCGCCCTCCGGGACAGGGAGGCCGGGGAGCTGTTTTTT	CSALRDREAGELFF
-	few	TRBV20-1	TRBJ2-1	TGCAGTGCTAGAGCCTTAAGGGGTGAGCAGTTCTTC	CSARALRGEQFF
-	few	TRBV19	TRBJ1-5	TGTGCCAGTAGTATCCATCCATCCGATTATAGCAATCAGCCCCAGCATTTT	CASSIHPSDYSNQPQHF
-	-	TRBV7-2	TRBJ2-7	TGTGCCAGCAGCTCCTGGGATGCAAGCTCCTACGAGCAGTACTTC	CASSSWDASSYEQYF
-	few	TRBV25-1	TRBJ1-5	TGTGCCAGCAGTGAATCCCAATATCAGCCCCAGCATTTT	CASSESQYQPQHF
-	-	TRBV28	TRBJ2-3	TGTGCCAGCATACATACCAGCACAGATACGCAGTATTTT	CASIHTSTDTQYF
-	-	TRBV4-1	TRBJ1-2	TGCGCCAGCAGCCAAGAAGGACAGCCAGCTAACTATGGCTACACCTTC	CASSQEGQPANYGYTF
-	-	TRBV6-2/TRBV6-3	TRBJ2-5	TGTGCCAGCAGTTACTCCCCCGGCCCGGGGAACCAAGAGACCCAGTACTTC	CASSYSPGPGNQETQYF
-	-	TRBV4-2	TRBJ2-1	TGTGCCAGCAGCAGATCGCATCCCAGGAGCTCCTACAATGAGCAGTTCTTC	CASSRSHPRSSYNEQFF
TRBD1	-	TRBV15	TRBJ1-3	TGTGCCACCAGCAGAGTACCAGGGGGTTTTGGAAACACCATATATTTT	CATSRVPGGFGNTIYF
-	-	TRBV12-3/TRBV12-4	TRBJ2-2	TGTGCCAGCACCCTCTTGGGTCACACCGGGGAGCTGTTTTTT	CASTLLGHTGELFF
-	-	TRBV4-3	TRBJ2-1	TGCGCCAGCAGCCAAGAAGCTCGTGGGATACACAATGAGCAGTTCTTC	CASSQEARGIHNEQFF
TRBD2	few	TRBV7-2	TRBJ2-7	TGTGCCAGCAGCCCCCGGATGGGAGCGGGAGGTGACGAGCAGTACTTC	CASSPRMGAGGDEQYF
-	-	TRBV21-1	TRBJ2-7	TGTGCCAGCAGTGGGGGGCAGTTTCTCTACGAGCAGTACTTC	CASSGGQFLYEQYF
TRBD1	-	TRBV27	TRBJ1-1	TGTGCCAGCAGAAGGACAGGGTTTTTGGTTGAAGCTTTCTTT	CASRRTGFLVEAFF
-	many	TRBV7-9	TRBJ2-7	TGTGCCAGCAGCCGAATGTACGAGCAGTACTTC	CASSRMYEQYF
TRBD1	few	TRBV7-3	TRBJ2-2	TGTGCCAGCAGCCCAACAGGGGGAACCCCCCCCGGGGAGCTGTTTTTT	CASSPTGGTPPGELFF
-	-	TRBV24-1	TRBJ2-5	TGTGCCACCAGTGACTCCCAAGAGACCCAGTACTTC	CATSDSQETQYF
-	-	TRBV6-6	TRBJ1-1	TGTGCCAGCAGTTACACAGGGAAGAACACTGAAGCTTTCTTT	CASSYTGKNTEAFF
TRBD2	-	TRBV18	TRBJ2-7	TGTGCCAGCTCACCCCCCGGACTAGCAGGTACCTACGAGCAGTACTTC	CASSPPGLAGTYEQYF
-	few	TRBV6-5	TRBJ2-2	TGTGCCAGCAGTTACTCGAGAGGCTTCACCGGGGAGCTGTTTTTT	CASSYSRGFTGELFF
TRBD2	many	TRBV29-1	TRBJ2-3	TGCAGCGTCCGGGGGGGCAACCCAGATACGCAGTATTTT	CSVRGGNPDTQYF
-	-	TRBV6-1	TRBJ2-5	TGTGCCAGCAGTGATCTCATGGGCGGGGGCGGAGAGACCCAGTACTTC	CASSDLMGGGGETQYF
-	-	TRBV2	TRBJ2-1	TGTGCCAGCAGTGAAGGAAGGAGCACTGGAACCTACAATGAGCAGTTCTTC	CASSEGRSTGTYNEQFF